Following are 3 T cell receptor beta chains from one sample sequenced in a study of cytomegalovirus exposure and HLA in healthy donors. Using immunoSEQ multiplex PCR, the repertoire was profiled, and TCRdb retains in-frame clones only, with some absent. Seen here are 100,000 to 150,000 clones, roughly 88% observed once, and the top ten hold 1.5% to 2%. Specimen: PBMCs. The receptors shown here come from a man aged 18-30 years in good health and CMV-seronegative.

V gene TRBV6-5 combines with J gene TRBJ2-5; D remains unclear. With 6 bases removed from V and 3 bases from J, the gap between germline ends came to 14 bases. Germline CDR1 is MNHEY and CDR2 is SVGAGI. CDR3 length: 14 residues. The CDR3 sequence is CASSTAPTEETQYF. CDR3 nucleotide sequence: TGTGCCAGCAGCACCGCCCCCACGGAAGAGACCCAGTACTTC.

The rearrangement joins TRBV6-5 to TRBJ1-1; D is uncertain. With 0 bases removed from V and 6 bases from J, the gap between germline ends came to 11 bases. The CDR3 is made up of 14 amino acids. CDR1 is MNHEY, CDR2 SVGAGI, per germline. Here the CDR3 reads CASSYSPQSPEAFF. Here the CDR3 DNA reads TGTGCCAGCAGTTACTCGCCTCAAAGCCCTGAAGCTTTCTTT.

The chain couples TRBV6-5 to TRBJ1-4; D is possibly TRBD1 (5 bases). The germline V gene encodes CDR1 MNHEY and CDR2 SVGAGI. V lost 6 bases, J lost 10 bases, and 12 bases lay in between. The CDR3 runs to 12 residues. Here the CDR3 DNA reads TGTGCCAGCAGGGACCGAAGGGGAAAACTGTTTTTT. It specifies CASRDRRGKLFF.